This T cell receptor beta chain was retrieved from a study of metastatic and nonmetastatic thyroid tumors (dated by TCRdb to about 2020). As for the study more broadly: For patients with malignant and with benign thyroid disease, the researchers compared repertoires between peripheral blood samples and tumor or nodule tissue samples.

Broader findings and caveats from the paper: In both blood and tumor samples, malignant tumors were reported to have significantly higher TCR beta diversity than benign nodules.

The protocol used for the library was PCR. Reads for this sample came from an Illumina HiSeq 4000. The TCR beta-chain CDR3 region of each patient was profiled by high-throughput sequencing. The source study handled its data this way. CDR3 differences across clinicopathological groups were used to build a classifier for discriminating distant-metastatic papillary thyroid cancer patients. Repertoire diversity was assessed with the Shannon index, and tumor-blood repertoire similarity with the Morisita-Horn index. TCRdb cleaned the public reads at Q25 with fastp, built clones with MiXCR and kept in-frame beta chains. It is TCRdb's table, rather than the study itself, that gives the V and J calls and clone size. The sample yields some 20,000 clones; around a quarter were counted once. The biggest ten clones account for approximately 10% of the sample. Reading the germline V gene (reference sequence) gives CDR1 SGHAT and CDR2 FQDESV. The germline ends are 24 bases apart after V is trimmed by 6 bases and J by 7 bases. The CDR3 goes from the cysteine to the phenylalanine over 16 residues. Just the 48-base CDR3 DNA is kept, in frame starting at base 1.

Comment on this clone: Its specific antigen is unknown. No much larger clone exists at a distance of one base, and base qualities are not known.

No patient had received any treatment before thyroid surgery. Using T-cell receptor beta sequencing, the researchers looked back retrospectively at clinical samples from patients, gathered between about 2012 and 2018. This sequence was found in a female donor with papillary thyroid cancer or a benign thyroid nodule (not recorded which). Some clones in this sample may be carry-over from other donors' samples. Sample: tumor tissue. This chain is built from TRBV11-1 and TRBJ1-1; TRBD1 might be the D gene, on 6 matching bases. CDR3 protein: CASRVERDKRMREAFF. In nucleotide form, the sequence is TGTGCCAGCAGAGTGGAGCGGGACAAACGGATGCGTGAAGCTTTCTTT.